The T cell receptor beta chain described here comes from a study of T cells after posttransplantation cyclophosphamide (dated by TCRdb to 2015 to 2016). Regarding the study in general: Using TRB sequencing, the study followed how the T cell repertoire reconstituted after myeloablative bone marrow transplantation in which posttransplantation cyclophosphamide served as GVHD prophylaxis. Antigen receptor sequencing was done on samples from 35 to 45 PTCy-treated patients and from approximately 16 related bone marrow donors of those patients. Blood from all 30 or so PTCy patients with 1-year posttransplant specimens was subjected to TRB sequencing. In 3 patients, TRB sequencing was also performed on up to 3 more blood samples taken 2 to 5.2 years after transplant, and in a handful of patients, pretransplant blood was also TRB-sequenced. Because TRA and TRB clonality correlated tightly in 8 to 10 samples, the subsequent TCR analyses were limited to TRB only. Public TRB sequences were checked against a database of over 3,600 sequences associated with responses to pathogens, tumor antigens, self-antigens and alloantigens. Results and caveats for the whole study, not just this receptor: Across fewer than 55 patients, TRB clonality was highly associated with recipient CMV seropositivity and CMV reactivation, and PTCy diversity was similar to diversity in CNI/methotrexate controls. The TRB repertoires of T cells infiltrating skin or the GI tract showed only limited overlap with the TRB repertoires found in blood. Donor-recipient similarity was low at 1-2 months but increased during the first year, and donor CD8+ memory clones often dominated later blood repertoires.

This clone occurred a few times. Its antigen has not been determined. The sample holds no much larger clone one base away, and base qualities are not on file. In light of the paper, this sample's treatment or condition label describes: high-dose cyclophosphamide on days +3 and +4 as single-agent GVHD prophylaxis. Patients in the PTCy group got busulfan and fludarabine conditioning, a marrow graft from a related or unrelated donor, and cyclophosphamide on days +3 and +4. PTCy-treated patients were drawn from a prospective multi-institutional clinical trial. Peripheral blood and bone marrow mononuclear cells were isolated by Ficoll-Hypaque density centrifugation and cryopreserved. CD4+ and CD8+ T cells, including naive and memory subsets, were sorted by FACS on a FACSAria II. TRB sequencing used genomic DNA with the immunoSEQ assay at survey resolution or the hsTCRB kit. The paper's processing steps were these. The immunoSEQ software handled initial read processing, and the LymphoSeq R package was used for repertoire analyses. For each TRB dataset, clonality was calculated as 1 minus normalized Shannon entropy, and the Gini coefficient was computed as well. Phenotypes of unsorted samples were inferred by mapping TRB sequences from sorted subsets of the recipient or donor onto the same recipient's unsorted samples. The table was pulled from immuneACCESS by TCRdb, which kept in-frame rearrangements only. Such tables lose some clones; where checked, under half of the loss comes from unresolved V genes, and the rest has no known cause. The V and J calls and clone size were taken over from that table, and D and trimming were inferred from the DNA. The sample contains about 17,000 clones, more than 60% of them found a single time. The ten largest account for approximately 30% of the sample.

CDR1 is given as SGHVS and CDR2 as FNYEAQ, both from the germline V gene. Germline trimming amounts to 6 bases on V and 9 bases on J, with 5 as the count of junction bases outside the gene matches. The CDR3 starts with the cysteine, ends with the phenylalanine, and has 14 residues. Only the CDR3 DNA is retained, 42 bases long and in frame from the first base. The sample here was CD8+ T cells sorted from PBMCs, taken 1903 days after a stem cell transplant with posttransplant cyclophosphamide. The chain joins TRBV7-6 to TRBJ1-6; TRBD1 aligns with 10 central bases. This clonotype was sampled from a female patient in her forties who received an allogeneic stem cell transplant from a related donor, was CMV-positive, and had no GVHD. Donor T cells from the graft may be present among the T cells after a transplant. The sequence in DNA is TGTGCCAGCAGTTCCGACAGGGGGCTTTCACCCCTCCACTTT. Its protein product is CASSSDRGLSPLHF.